This record concerns one T cell receptor beta chain sequence. As yet, its antigen is unknown. This record comes from a study of post-analysis software for immune sequencing data. Overall study context: The study covered relapsing-remitting, secondary progressive and progressive-relapsing courses of multiple sclerosis. Whole-study results and caveats: TRBV segments more frequent in patients than in controls numbered roughly five and included TRBV5-6, TRBV5-1 and TRBV20-1. The authors found that F measure strongly co-clustered same-batch samples. Among multiple sclerosis patients, normalized Chao1 diversity was significantly below that of controls.

Between the trimmed V and J ends, which lost 3 bases and 6 bases, there was a span of 14 bases. This CDR3 comprises 14 residues. TCR beta cDNA libraries had unique molecular identifiers. T cells numbering roughly 1 to 10 million yielded cDNA molecules that totaled roughly 500,000. MiXCR, run by TCRdb on the PCR reads, gives a single entry per CDR3 protein. The sample lists roughly 800,000 distinct CDR3 sequences; 53% were seen once. This receptor was obtained from a girl between 10 and 17 years old with multiple sclerosis. This chain connects TRBV12-3 or TRBV12-4 to TRBJ1-1; D might be TRBD1 (5 bases). Sequencing used blood. The CDR3 nucleotides are TGTGCCAGCAGTTTTCGGCAGGGCGGTCCTGAAGCTTTCTTT. This gives the protein CASSFRQGGPEAFF.